The clone carrying this TCR beta chain occurred many times. The J segment lost 8 bases and the V segment lost 6 bases, leaving 12 bases of the junction unmatched. The CDR3 is 13 residues long. The germline V gene encodes CDR1 DFQATT and CDR2 SNEGSKA (reference sequence). The data belong to a study of regulatory T cells in long-lasting Graves disease. Time point indicated: persistent/refractory GD, antithyroid drugs over 5 years with positive TRAb. Extracted RNA from PBMCs served as the source of the TCR library. Both iRepertoire HTBI primers and Arm-PCR of CDR3 regions were used to build the TCR beta libraries. TCRdb called the multiplex PCR reads again in MiXCR, with one record for every CDR3 protein. This table has approximately 380,000 distinct CDR3 sequences, about 20% appearing once.

This sequence originates from a female donor with Graves disease. This sample comprised peripheral blood mononuclear cells (PBMCs), obtained when the disease was refractory, from a patient treated with antithyroid drugs. The chain is built from TRBV20-1 and TRBJ1-1, with 7 bases aligning to TRBD1. The CDR3 spells CSATNGDRDEAFF. The CDR3 bases are TGCAGTGCCACAAATGGTGACAGGGACGAAGCTTTCTTT.